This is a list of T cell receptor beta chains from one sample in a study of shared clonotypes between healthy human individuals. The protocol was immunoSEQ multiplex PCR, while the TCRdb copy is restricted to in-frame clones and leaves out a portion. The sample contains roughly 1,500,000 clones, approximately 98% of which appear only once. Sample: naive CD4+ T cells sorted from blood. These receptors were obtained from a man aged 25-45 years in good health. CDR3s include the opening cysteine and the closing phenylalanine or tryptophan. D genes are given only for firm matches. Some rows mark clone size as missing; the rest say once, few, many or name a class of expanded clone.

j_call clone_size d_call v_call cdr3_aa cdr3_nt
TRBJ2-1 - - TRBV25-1 CASSRDSRRENEQFF TGTGCCAGCAGTAGAGACAGTCGTAGGGAGAATGAGCAGTTCTTC
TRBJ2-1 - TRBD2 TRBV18 CASSHQSLAGGMAHNEQFF TGTGCCAGCTCTCACCAATCTCTAGCGGGAGGTATGGCGCACAATGAGCAGTTCTTC
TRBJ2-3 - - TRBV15 CATSREGWKGDTQYF TGTGCCACCAGCAGAGAGGGATGGAAGGGAGATACGCAGTATTTT
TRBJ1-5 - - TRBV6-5 CASSYSPNQPQHF TGTGCCAGCAGTTACTCACCCAATCAGCCCCAGCATTTT
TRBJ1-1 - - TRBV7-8 CAGSLVGGTEAFF TGTGCCGGCAGTCTAGTAGGGGGCACTGAAGCTTTCTTT
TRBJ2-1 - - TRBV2 CAARPRFSLREQFF TGTGCCGCGCGGCCAAGGTTTTCTCTAAGAGAGCAGTTCTTC
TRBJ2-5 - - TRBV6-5 CASAGQLQETQYF TGTGCCAGCGCCGGACAGCTACAAGAGACCCAGTACTTC
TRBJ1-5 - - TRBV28 CASTVAGVAHQPQHF TGTGCCAGCACCGTGGCGGGGGTAGCTCATCAGCCCCAGCATTTT
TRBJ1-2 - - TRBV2 CASSADSNYGYTF TGTGCCAGCAGCGCCGACAGTAACTATGGCTACACCTTC
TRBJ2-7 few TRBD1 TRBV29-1 CSVEGQSYEQYF TGCAGCGTTGAGGGACAGTCCTACGAGCAGTACTTC
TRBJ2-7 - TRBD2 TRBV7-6 CASSLGSALAAYEQYF TGTGCCAGCAGCTTAGGGTCCGCCCTAGCGGCCTACGAGCAGTACTTC
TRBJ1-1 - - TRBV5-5 CASSLLHTSPEAFF TGTGCCAGCAGCTTACTGCACACCTCCCCTGAAGCTTTCTTT
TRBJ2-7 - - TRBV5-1 CASSLIAGSYEQYF TGCGCCAGCAGCTTAATAGCCGGTTCCTACGAGCAGTACTTC
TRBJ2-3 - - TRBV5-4 CASSLTYRGDTQYF TGTGCCAGCAGCTTGACCTACCGGGGGGATACGCAGTATTTT
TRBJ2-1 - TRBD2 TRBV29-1 CSVSGLAAYNEQFF TGCAGCGTCTCGGGACTAGCGGCCTACAATGAGCAGTTCTTC
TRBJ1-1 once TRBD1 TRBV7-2 CASSAGQRVGAFF TGTGCCAGCAGCGCGGGACAGCGGGTCGGAGCTTTCTTT
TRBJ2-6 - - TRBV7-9 CASGPAGPGANVLTF TGTGCCAGCGGCCCGGCGGGACCTGGGGCCAACGTCCTGACTTTC
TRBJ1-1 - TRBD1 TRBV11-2 CASSSYRGSEAFF TGTGCCAGCAGCTCTTACAGGGGGTCTGAAGCTTTCTTT
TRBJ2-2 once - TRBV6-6 CASMGSSNTGELFF TGTGCCAGCATGGGCAGCTCGAACACCGGGGAGCTGTTTTTT
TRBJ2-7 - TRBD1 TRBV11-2 CASSPLTGGGSSYEQYF TGTGCCAGCAGCCCCCTGACAGGGGGGGGCAGCTCCTACGAGCAGTACTTC
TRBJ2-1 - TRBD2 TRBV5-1 CASSSSLAGIYNEQFF TGCGCCAGCAGCTCATCCCTAGCGGGGATCTACAATGAGCAGTTCTTC
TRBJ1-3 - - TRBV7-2 CALVVGAAGNTIYF TGTGCCCTTGTAGTTGGGGCGGCTGGAAACACCATATATTTT
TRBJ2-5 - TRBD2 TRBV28 CASTQISGKETQYF TGTGCCAGCACTCAGATTAGCGGGAAAGAGACCCAGTACTTC
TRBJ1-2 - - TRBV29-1 CSAEGADGYTF TGCAGCGCCGAGGGCGCGGATGGCTACACCTTC